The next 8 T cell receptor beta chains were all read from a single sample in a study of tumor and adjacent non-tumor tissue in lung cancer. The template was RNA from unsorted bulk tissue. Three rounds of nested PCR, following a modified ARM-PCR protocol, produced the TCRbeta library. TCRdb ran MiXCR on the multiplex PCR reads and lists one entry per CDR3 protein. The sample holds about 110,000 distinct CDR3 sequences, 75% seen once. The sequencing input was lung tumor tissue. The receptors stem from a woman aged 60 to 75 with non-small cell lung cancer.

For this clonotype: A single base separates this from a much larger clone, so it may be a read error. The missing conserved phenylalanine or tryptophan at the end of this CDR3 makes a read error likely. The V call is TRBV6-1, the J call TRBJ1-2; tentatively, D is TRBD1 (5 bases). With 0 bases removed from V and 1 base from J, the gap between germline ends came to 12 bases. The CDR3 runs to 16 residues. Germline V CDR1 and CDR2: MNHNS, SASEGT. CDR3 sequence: CASSEAGDRNNYGYTS. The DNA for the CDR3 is TGTGCCAGCAGTGAAGCGGGGGACCGGAATAACTATGGCTACACCTCC.

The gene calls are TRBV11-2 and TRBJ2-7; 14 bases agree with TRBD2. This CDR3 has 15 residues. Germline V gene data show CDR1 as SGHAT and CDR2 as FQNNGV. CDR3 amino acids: CVGRYGTSGSYEQYF. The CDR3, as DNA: TGTGTCGGGAGATACGGGACTAGCGGGAGCTACGAGCAGTACTTC.

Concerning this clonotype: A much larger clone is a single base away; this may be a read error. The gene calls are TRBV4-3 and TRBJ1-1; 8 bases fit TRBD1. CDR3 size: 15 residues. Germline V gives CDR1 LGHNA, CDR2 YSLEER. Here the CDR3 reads CTSSETGGRGTEAFF. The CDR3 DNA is TGCACCAGCAGCGAAACAGGGGGGCGTGGGACTGAAGCTTTCTTT.

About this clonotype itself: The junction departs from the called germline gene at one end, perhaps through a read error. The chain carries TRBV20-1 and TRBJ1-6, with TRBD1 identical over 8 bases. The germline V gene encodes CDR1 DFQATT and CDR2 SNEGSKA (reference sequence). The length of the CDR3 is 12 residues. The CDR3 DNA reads TGCAACCCGACAGGGGATAAATCACCCCTCCATTTT. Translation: CNPTGDKSPLHF.

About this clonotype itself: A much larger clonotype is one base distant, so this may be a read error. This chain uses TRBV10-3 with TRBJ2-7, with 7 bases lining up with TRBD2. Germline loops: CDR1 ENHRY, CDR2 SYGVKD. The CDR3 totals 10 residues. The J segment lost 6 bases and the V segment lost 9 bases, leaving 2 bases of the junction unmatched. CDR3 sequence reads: CAIGGGEQYF. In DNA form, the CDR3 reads TGTGCCATTGGGGGGGGCGAGCAGTACTTC.

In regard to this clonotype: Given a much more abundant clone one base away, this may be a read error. This CDR3 reads CASSLGEVGGYTF. The CDR3 DNA reads TGTGCCAGCAGCCTAGGAGAGGTCGGCGGCTACACCTTC. The gene calls are TRBV5-6 and TRBJ1-2, with no clear D. In germline, CDR1 is SGHDT, CDR2 YYEEEE. The CDR3 length is 13 residues. The V end was cut by 4 bases, the J end by 8 bases, with 15 bases between.

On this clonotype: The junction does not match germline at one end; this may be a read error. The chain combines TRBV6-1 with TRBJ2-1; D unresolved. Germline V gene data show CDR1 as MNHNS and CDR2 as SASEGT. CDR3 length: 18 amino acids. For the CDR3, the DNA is TGTGCCAGCAGTGTAAAACCCACCGGGCCGCTCAGAGGCCATGAGCAGTTATTC. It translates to CASSVKPTGPLRGHEQLF.

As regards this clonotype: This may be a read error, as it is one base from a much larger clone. CDR3 DNA sequence: TGCAGTGCTACCTCCGATTCCAATGAGCAGTTCTTC. Residues: CSATSDSNEQFF. V and J are TRBV20-1 and TRBJ2-1; D is unclear. V lost 4 bases to trimming and J lost 6 bases, with 10 bases between them. The CDR3 runs 12 residues. Germline V gives CDR1 DFQATT, CDR2 SNEGSKA (reference sequence).